This section outlines one TCR beta chain sequence together with its context. The antigen it binds to is not known. One base away there is no much larger clone; base qualities are not given. The source of the sample is a study of cytomegalovirus exposure and HLA in healthy donors (dated by TCRdb to the late 2010s). General notes on the study: According to an earlier analysis of around 600 of the donors, 200 million or so T cells yielded some 120 million unique TCR beta sequences and about 300 Gb of sequence data. Donor age, sex, ethnicity and CMV serostatus were compiled alongside the repertoire data. A later analysis re-examined previously published TCR beta repertoires from about 670 donors and added high-resolution HLA genotyping to investigate patterns of TCR occurrence. Among the roughly 430 genotyped donors, about 85% belonged to the genetic ancestry cluster associated with self-reported Caucasian donors. An earlier analysis of fewer than 750 of the donors used high-throughput TCR beta sequencing to judge whether each TCR beta V gene segment behaved as functional or pseudogenic. The study was designed to test whether signatures of past pathogen exposure could be identified by cataloging public T cell receptors. Both class I and class II loci were covered by HLA typing, at four-digit resolution. To predict cytomegalovirus infection status, the study brought together high-throughput TCR immunosequencing, statistical association of individual TCRs with disease status, and machine learning. In a later genetic analysis, genome-wide SNP genotypes for about three fifths of the roughly 670 donors were used, and that subset was treated as a discovery cohort. Approximately 330 gigabases of sequencing data and approximately 91 million unique TCR sequences made up an early release that covered several hundred HLA-typed donors. About 5 DR-DQ haplotypes were handled as single units for association and clustering, since linkage in the cohort was strong. Typing coverage differed by locus: A, B, C, DRB1 and DQB1 were typed in about 620-630 donors, DQA1 in roughly 510, DPA1 in some 610, and DPB1 in 400 to 490. The later analysis used no new phenotypic data to find candidate immune exposures, relying instead on TCR beta sequences and their occurrence across donors. Every repertoire in the discovery cohort had been generated on one and the same sequencing platform. Among approximately 370 genotyped donors of the cohort, an average of about 240,000 unique TCR beta nucleotide sequences was sequenced per donor, of which roughly 17% were non-productive. The T cell repertoires of several hundred subjects were profiled by immunosequencing and related to cytomegalovirus serostatus. Besides the first cohort of 666 subjects, a separate validation cohort made up of 120 different subjects was used. The paper as a whole reports these results and caveats: A further reported finding was that TCR beta sequences accurately predicted the HLA-A and HLA-B alleles for most subjects in the first cohort. Strong co-occurrence of HLA alleles, especially DR and DQ, made assigning TCR associations to individual alleles difficult. A later analysis found that most CMV-associated TCR beta chains appeared HLA-restricted, with HLA associations seemingly driven largely by CMV exposure. A later genetic analysis associated a missense DCLRE1C variant with V-gene and J-gene trimming of TCR beta chains, and an independent cohort replicated the association. Immune exposure information for the cohort was limited to CMV serostatus. A cluster of highly shared sequence variants was judged likely to be a technical artifact of the sequencing pipeline. Linkage disequilibrium might explain the correlated functional status among segregating V segments, but an unknown experimental factor could not be excluded. It was suggested by the authors that the approach could potentially be generalized to other disease states and immunological phenotypes. At a false discovery rate of 0.05, a later analysis linked about 17,000 TCR beta sequences to specific HLA alleles. Because some donors lacked HLA typing at each locus, the association tests relied only on the typed subset. A later analysis found that HLA-associated TCR beta chains were more clonally expanded and had lower generation probabilities than equally common non-associated chains. This cohort had only TCR beta chains sequenced, and the lack of alpha or paired-chain data limited which features could be detected. In a later analysis, TCR association rates were found to vary across HLA loci, with the most associated TCRs seen for DRB1 alleles and the fewest for HLA-C alleles. In a later genetic analysis, fewer N-insertions in productive TCRs were reported among donors in an Asian-associated ancestry cluster than the roughly 700-donor mean. A few of the identified cytomegalovirus-associated TCR beta chains were confirmed in vitro to be specific for cytomegalovirus antigens. Presence/absence analyses assumed roughly uniform sequencing depth across donors, an assumption that may not hold. Broadly in line with IMGT annotations, most TCR beta V segments showed up in productive rearrangements about 87% or about 30% of the time in an earlier analysis of around 550 of the donors. Because counts were too low, about 18 rarely observed V segments, including chromosome 9 orphons, were excluded from the earlier analysis of 587 of the donors. A total of about 180 TCR beta chains were listed by the study as associated with cytomegalovirus. Some IMGT-functional V segments, including TRBV6-2 and TRBV6-3, could not be told apart with the 87-base-pair reads, so those segments were excluded. In both the original and validation cohorts, the classifier was reported to diagnose cytomegalovirus status with high specificity and sensitivity. Most TCR sequences were observed very rarely across donors, whereas some public TCRs were present in many individuals. A later analysis reported that several top co-occurrence clusters appeared linked to parvovirus B19, influenza, CMV and Epstein-Barr virus.

Receptor libraries were prepared by the immunoSEQ multiplex PCR assay. For the multiplex PCR, a mixture combining 60 forward primers for TCR Vbeta segments and 13 reverse primers for TCR Jbeta segments was used. The CDR3 region of rearranged TCR beta genes was amplified from genomic DNA with a multiplex PCR assay. The amplified TCR beta libraries were sequenced on the Illumina HiSeq System as 87-base-pair reads. Per the source publication's procedure: In a later analysis, tens of millions of unique TCR beta chains were counted across the 650 to 750 repertoires, and around 10 million of these chains were shared by at least two donors. To remove PCR and sequencing errors, raw reads were error-corrected and collapsed into unique sequences using a nearest-neighbor algorithm that merged closely related sequences. Alignment of CDR3 sequences to IMGT reference sequences was used to assign V, D and J gene segments. For a sequence to be retained, a match of at least six nucleotides to both a V gene segment and a J gene segment was required. Rearrangements were called productive when the CDR3 lacked stop codons and stayed in frame with V and J; all others were non-productive. Following IMGT convention, CDR3 was defined as the stretch from the second conserved V-encoded cysteine up to the conserved J-encoded phenylalanine. Sequences without an unambiguous match to a single V gene segment were excluded from the earlier analysis of several hundred of the donors. In an earlier analysis of approximately 500 of the donors, a V segment was called functional when productive rearrangements were above 56.7%, and segregating when the standard deviation between donors exceeded 5%. A statistical classification framework was developed to diagnose cytomegalovirus status using the catalog of TCR beta chain sequences. In a later analysis, V and J genes were assigned by comparing TCR nucleotide sequences against IMGT/GENE-DB human TR gene sequences. A later analysis assigned CDR3 sequences and most-parsimonious VDJ recombination scenarios with the TCRdist pipeline. In a later analysis, each TCR beta chain was defined by its CDR3 amino acid sequence together with its V-gene family, and reads lacking a unique V-gene family were excluded. To address suspected cross-contamination and a sequencing artifact, a later analysis removed under 600 highly shared, low-generation-probability nucleotide sequences. In a later analysis, a clonal expansion index for each public chain was calculated from normalized within-repertoire ranks of inferred template counts. In a later analysis, generation probabilities were computed using a VDJ recombination model fitted to out-of-frame rearrangements, and the results were checked against IGoR. In a later analysis, hypergeometric tests were used to score TCR-TCR, TCR-HLA and TCR-CMV co-occurrence, with a repertoire-size bias correction applied to TCR pairs. In a later analysis, false discovery rates were estimated by permuting HLA or CMV assignments 20 times. In a later analysis, co-occurring TCRs were grouped with DBSCAN, and TCRdist sequence similarity was added when clustering was performed within HLA-allele-positive subsets. For co-occurrence clustering, repertoires with fewer than 30,000 or more than 120,000 public chains were excluded, along with four or five repertoires with anomalous nucleotide sharing. Here the immuneACCESS table is served through TCRdb, limited to in-frame sequences with V and J called. Missing clones are a known gap in these copies; in checked studies unresolved V genes cover under half, and the rest lacks a known reason. The V and J calls and the clone size are those of that table, but D and trimming were determined from the DNA. The sample records about 100,000 clones, roughly 75% of which are singletons. Around 1.5% of the sample comes from the top ten.

The cohort was made up of several hundred healthy bone marrow donors. All cohort members were sampled while nominally healthy, although unrecorded immune exposures were likely present. The donor tested CMV seronegative, placing the donor among the approximately 400 seronegative members of the cohort. Each donor provided a peripheral blood sample, and peripheral blood mononuclear cells were used for TCR beta sequencing. The Qiagen DNeasy Blood Extraction Kit was used to extract genomic DNA from the blood cell samples. According to the germline V gene (reference sequence), CDR1 reads LNHNV and CDR2 reads YYDKDF. The CDR3, cysteine through phenylalanine, is 14 amino acids long. The kept DNA is CDR3 alone, 42 bases in frame from the first base. At the junction V is shortened by 7 bases and J by 6 bases; bases outside the gene matches: 9.

This sequence originates from a woman in her 40s in good health and CMV-seronegative. The chain is assembled from TRBV15 and TRBJ1-5, with 7 middle bases fitting TRBD1. Source material: PBMCs. The bases are TGTGCCACCAAAGCAGGGGGTTCGAGTCAGCCCCAGCATTTT. This is translated as CATKAGGSSQPQHF.